The 14 T cell receptor beta chains listed next were all sequenced from one sample in a study of human T cells and chemical hapten exposure. Sample time point: patch test 2, 6 weeks after DPC sensitization. Noted treatment: therapeutic diphenylcyclopropenone sensitization with weekly scalp DPC. MiXCR, run by TCRdb on the RACE reads, gives a single entry per CDR3 protein. The table records tens of thousands of distinct CDR3 sequences, 11% of them present only once. The sample in question was whole blood, obtained in connection with sensitization to the hapten diphenylcyclopropenone (DPC). The receptors derive from a man aged 35-49 years with alopecia areata. Some clones in this sample may be carry-over from other donors' samples.

This clonotype occurred a few times. The V and J genes are TRBV12-3 or TRBV12-4 and TRBJ2-5; D not certain. Trimming cost V 0 bases and J 5 bases, with 10 bases left between them. This CDR3 contains 14 residues. The CDR3 nucleotides are TGTGCCAGCAGTTTAGCGTCCGGCCCGGAGACCCAGTACTTC. This gives the protein CASSLASGPETQYF.

This chain joins TRBV6-2 or TRBV6-3 and TRBJ2-5; a weak D match, TRBD1 (5 bases). There are 14 residues in the CDR3. Trimming cost V 6 bases and J 0 bases, with 11 bases left between them. CDR1 and CDR2 from the germline V gene are MNHEY and SVGEGT. The DNA for the CDR3 is TGTGCCAGCAGCCTGACAGTGTACCAAGAGACCCAGTACTTC. It yields the protein CASSLTVYQETQYF.

This chain joins TRBV30 and TRBJ1-1; 7 bases map to TRBD1. The CDR3 loop spans 14 amino acids. Germline-derived CDR1 and CDR2 are GTSNPN and SVGIG (reference sequence). V was clipped by 1 base and J by 7 bases; unmatched bases: 9. CDR3 protein: CAWSGGRGRNEAFF. CDR3 nucleotides: TGTGCCTGGAGTGGAGGCAGGGGGAGAAATGAAGCTTTCTTT.

The chain uses TRBV10-3 and TRBJ2-3; no reliable D call. This CDR3 has 12 amino acids. Germline assignment: CDR1 ENHRY and CDR2 SYGVKD. Trimming shortened V by 0 bases and J by 5 bases, and 3 bases separated the two germline ends. As DNA, the CDR3 is TGTGCCATCAGTGAGTCTGGAGATACGCAGTATTTT. Residues: CAISESGDTQYF.

The sample holds a few counts of this clonotype. The genes are TRBV7-3 and TRBJ2-2; no reliable D call. Germline lookup yields CDR1 SGHTA and CDR2 FQGTGA. The CDR3 sequence is 15 residues long. V was shortened by 7 bases and J by 0 bases, with 12 bases between the two germline ends. CDR3 DNA sequence: TGTGCCAGCACCCCGTCCTATACGAACACCGGGGAGCTGTTTTTT. Encoded protein: CASTPSYTNTGELFF.

This clonotype was counted a few times. V and J are TRBV6-5 and TRBJ2-3; 9 nucleotides align to TRBD2. Germline values: CDR1 MNHEY, CDR2 SVGAGI. This CDR3 contains 17 residues. Losses at the gene ends were 6 bases for V and 0 bases for J; bases not matched to a gene: 10. The CDR3 DNA is TGTGCCAGCAGCTTACTCGGCGGGAGGGCTAGCACAGATACGCAGTATTTT. Translated, it gives CASSLLGGRASTDTQYF.

The rearrangement joins TRBV20-1 to TRBJ2-5, with 12 nucleotides matching TRBD2. The germline V gene encodes CDR1 DFQATT and CDR2 SNEGSKA (reference sequence). The J segment lost 5 bases and the V segment lost 1 base, leaving 5 bases of the junction unmatched. CDR3 size: 15 residues. The CDR3 loop reads CSARVGLAGWETQYF. CDR3 nucleotide sequence: TGCAGTGCTAGAGTCGGACTAGCGGGATGGGAGACCCAGTACTTC.

This clonotype has only a few counts. The rearrangement links TRBV3-1 to TRBJ1-4; D remains ambiguous. Between the trimmed V and J ends, which lost 1 base and 7 bases, there was a span of 16 bases. The CDR3 sequence is 16 residues long. From germline, CDR1 is LGHDT and CDR2 YNNKEL (reference sequence). The CDR3 loop is CASSQVLERRGEKLFF. In nucleotides, the CDR3 is TGTGCCAGCAGCCAAGTCCTGGAGCGAAGAGGTGAAAAACTGTTTTTT.

This clonotype occurred a few times. The chain links TRBV7-2 to TRBJ2-3, with 11 bases matching TRBD2. The germline gives CDR1 SGHTA, CDR2 FQGNSA. CDR3 length: 15 residues. V shed 6 bases and J 6 bases; nucleotides not matched to a gene: 8. CDR3 protein: CASSFLAGGGDTQYF. The CDR3, as DNA: TGTGCCAGCAGTTTTCTAGCGGGGGGAGGGGATACGCAGTATTTT.

This clonotype has more than one count but fewer than ten. The chain links TRBV20-1 to TRBJ1-4, with 10 bases aligning to TRBD1. CDR3 size: 13 residues. V shed 6 bases and J 8 bases; nucleotides not matched to a gene: 6. Germline CDR1 is DFQATT and CDR2 is SNEGSKA (reference sequence). CDR3 bases: TGCAGTGCGACAGGGGGCGCGGAAGAAAAACTGTTTTTT. Translated: CSATGGAEEKLFF.

This clonotype was detected a few times. The gene calls are TRBV24-1 and TRBJ2-1; 12 nucleotides match TRBD2. Trimming at V came to 9 bases and at J to 10 bases, leaving 9 bases not matched to a gene. Germline values: CDR1 KGHDR, CDR2 SFDVKD. The CDR3 is 14 residues long. DNA for the CDR3: TGTGCCACCTCCGGACTAGCGGGGTTCGGCGAGCAGTTCTTC. Residues: CATSGLAGFGEQFF.

This clonotype was detected many times. The gene calls are TRBV2 and TRBJ2-1; no definite D call. The CDR3 sequence is 11 residues long. The V and J ends lost 6 bases and 8 bases respectively, with 8 bases between them. Germline V gene sequence: CDR1 SNHLY, CDR2 FYNNEI. The CDR3 sequence is CASSPRDEQFF. The CDR3 nucleotides are TGTGCCAGCAGCCCACGCGATGAGCAGTTCTTC.

The chain joins TRBV27 to TRBJ2-7; the match to TRBD1 covers 9 bases. Germline trimming cut 9 bases from V and 5 bases from J; bases unmatched to any gene: 8. The germline CDR1 and CDR2 sequences are MNHEY and SMNVEV (reference sequence). This CDR3 spans 13 amino acids. As DNA, the CDR3 is TGTGCCAGTGCCTGGCGGACAGGGGACGAGCAGTACGTC. This gives the protein CASAWRTGDEQYV.

This clonotype was detected only a few times. This sequence joins TRBV20-1 and TRBJ2-7, with 14 bases matching TRBD2. From germline, CDR1 is DFQATT and CDR2 SNEGSKA (reference sequence). V lost 4 bases to trimming and J lost 2 bases; unmatched junction nucleotides: 7. The length of the CDR3 is 16 residues. Written as DNA, the CDR3 is TGCAGTGCTAAAGGACTAGCGGGAGGCAGTGCCTACGAGCAGTACTTC. Translation gives CSAKGLAGGSAYEQYF.